These T cell receptor beta chains were read from a single sample in a study of T cell responses to AZD1222 COVID-19 vaccine. Profiled with immunoSEQ multiplex PCR; TCRdb holds only in-frame clones, not every one. The data hold under 150,000 clones, with more than 85% observed a single time. The sample was peripheral blood, taken on day 0 of AZD1222 vaccination. The source is an adult in good health. Both conserved end residues are part of each CDR3. D genes are given only for firm matches. Rows may omit the clone size; those that give it use once, few, many or a size class.

J: TRBJ2-1
size: NA
D: TRBD2
V: TRBV3-1/TRBV3-2
CDR3: CASSQFSGRRANEQFF
DNA: TGTGCCAGCAGCCAATTTTCCGGGAGGCGGGCAAATGAGCAGTTCTTC

J: TRBJ2-1
size: NA
D: NA
V: TRBV28
CDR3: CASSPLFLSSYNEQFF
DNA: TGTGCCAGCAGTCCCCTTTTCTTGAGCTCCTACAATGAGCAGTTCTTC

J: TRBJ1-4
size: NA
D: NA
V: TRBV5-1
CDR3: CASSLGQSNEKLFF
DNA: TGCGCCAGCAGCTTGGGGCAGAGTAATGAAAAACTGTTTTTT

J: TRBJ2-1
size: once
D: NA
V: TRBV5-1
CDR3: CASSPPHNEQFF
DNA: TGCGCCAGCAGCCCGCCTCACAATGAGCAGTTCTTC

J: TRBJ1-2
size: once
D: NA
V: TRBV19
CDR3: CASSIRGRSYGYTF
DNA: TGTGCCAGTAGTATAAGGGGAAGGAGCTATGGCTACACCTTC

J: TRBJ2-1
size: NA
D: NA
V: TRBV6-5
CDR3: CASSLFGPYNEQFF
DNA: TGTGCCAGCAGCCTCTTCGGGCCCTACAATGAGCAGTTCTTC

J: TRBJ1-5
size: NA
D: NA
V: TRBV27
CDR3: CASSLIGHNQPQHF
DNA: TGTGCCAGCAGTTTGATAGGGCATAATCAGCCCCAGCATTTT

J: TRBJ2-1
size: few
D: NA
V: TRBV30
CDR3: CAWSVTRVEQFF
DNA: TGTGCCTGGAGTGTAACCAGGGTTGAGCAGTTCTTC

J: TRBJ1-1
size: once
D: NA
V: TRBV24-1
CDR3: CATSMATNTEAFF
DNA: TGTGCCACCAGTATGGCCACGAACACTGAAGCTTTCTTT

J: TRBJ2-1
size: NA
D: NA
V: TRBV5-1
CDR3: CASSLGGLPLHNEQFF
DNA: TGCGCCAGCAGCTTGGGGGGACTCCCACTACACAATGAGCAGTTCTTC

J: TRBJ1-6
size: NA
D: NA
V: TRBV12-5
CDR3: CASGLVLGNNSPLHF
DNA: TGTGCTAGTGGTTTGGTACTGGGGAATAATTCACCCCTCCACTTT

J: TRBJ1-2
size: NA
D: NA
V: TRBV6-5
CDR3: CASSAIRGTNGYTF
DNA: TGTGCCAGCAGCGCCATTAGGGGCACTAATGGCTACACCTTC

J: TRBJ1-1
size: NA
D: NA
V: TRBV6-5
CDR3: CASFKLGTEAFF
DNA: TGTGCCAGCTTTAAGTTGGGCACTGAAGCTTTCTTT

J: TRBJ1-4
size: NA
D: NA
V: TRBV5-1
CDR3: CASSLLQGSNEKLFF
DNA: TGCGCCAGCAGCTTGCTGCAGGGCTCTAATGAAAAACTGTTTTTT

J: TRBJ2-3
size: NA
D: NA
V: TRBV30
CDR3: CAWRYGARADTQYF
DNA: TGTGCCTGGAGATACGGTGCCAGGGCAGATACGCAGTATTTT

J: TRBJ1-5
size: NA
D: TRBD1
V: TRBV5-6
CDR3: CASSTGQGLQPQHF
DNA: TGTGCCAGCAGTACCGGACAGGGTCTTCAGCCCCAGCATTTT

J: TRBJ2-2
size: NA
D: TRBD1
V: TRBV5-1
CDR3: CASSVFTGTGNTGELFF
DNA: TGCGCCAGCAGCGTTTTTACCGGGACAGGGAACACCGGGGAGCTGTTTTTT

J: TRBJ2-1
size: NA
D: NA
V: TRBV27
CDR3: CASSLSMELSYNEQFF
DNA: TGTGCCAGCAGTTTATCGATGGAGCTCTCCTACAATGAGCAGTTCTTC

J: TRBJ2-5
size: NA
D: TRBD2
V: TRBV5-4
CDR3: CASSPTGGGQETQYF
DNA: TGTGCCAGCAGCCCGACTGGGGGAGGGCAAGAGACCCAGTACTTC

J: TRBJ2-2
size: NA
D: TRBD1
V: TRBV7-8
CDR3: CASSRRDRGIANTGELFF
DNA: TGTGCCAGCAGCCGCCGGGACAGGGGTATTGCGAACACCGGGGAGCTGTTTTTT

J: TRBJ1-4
size: NA
D: NA
V: TRBV12-3/TRBV12-4
CDR3: CASSQYIGGKLFF
DNA: TGTGCCAGCAGCCAATATATTGGGGGGAAACTGTTTTTT

J: TRBJ1-1
size: NA
D: NA
V: TRBV28
CDR3: CASTFRGGNTEAFF
DNA: TGTGCCTCGACTTTTCGGGGGGGGAACACTGAAGCTTTCTTT

J: TRBJ2-3
size: NA
D: TRBD2
V: TRBV5-1
CDR3: CASSWGTSGSTDTQYF
DNA: TGCGCCAGCAGCTGGGGGACTAGCGGGAGTACAGATACGCAGTATTTT

J: TRBJ2-3
size: NA
D: NA
V: TRBV27
CDR3: CASSTLTDTQYF
DNA: TGTGCCAGCAGTACCCTCACAGATACGCAGTATTTT

J: TRBJ1-2
size: NA
D: NA
V: TRBV4-1
CDR3: CASSHPRGGTWGNYGYTF
DNA: TGCGCCAGCAGCCACCCCAGGGGTGGGACCTGGGGGAACTATGGCTACACCTTC

J: TRBJ2-2
size: NA
D: NA
V: TRBV19
CDR3: CASRKNTNTGELFF
DNA: TGTGCCAGCAGAAAAAATACGAACACCGGGGAGCTGTTTTTT

J: TRBJ2-5
size: NA
D: NA
V: TRBV7-2
CDR3: CASSLSRVVSPTQYF
DNA: TGTGCCAGCAGCTTAAGTAGGGTGGTCAGCCCGACCCAGTACTTC